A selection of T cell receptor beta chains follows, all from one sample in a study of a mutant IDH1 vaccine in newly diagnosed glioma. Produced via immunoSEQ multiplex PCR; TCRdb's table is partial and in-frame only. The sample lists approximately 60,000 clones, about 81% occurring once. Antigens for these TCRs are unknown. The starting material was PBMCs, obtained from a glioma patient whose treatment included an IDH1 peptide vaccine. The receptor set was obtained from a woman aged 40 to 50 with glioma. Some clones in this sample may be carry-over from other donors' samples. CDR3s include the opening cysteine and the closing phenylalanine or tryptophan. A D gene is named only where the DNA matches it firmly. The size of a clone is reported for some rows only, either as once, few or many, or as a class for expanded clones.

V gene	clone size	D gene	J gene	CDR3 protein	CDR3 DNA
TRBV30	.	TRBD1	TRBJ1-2	CAWSATGGGSGYTF	TGTGCCTGGAGTGCCACAGGGGGCGGGAGTGGCTACACCTTC
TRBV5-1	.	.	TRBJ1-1	CASSFSGAPEAFF	TGCGCCAGCAGCTTTTCGGGGGCCCCTGAAGCTTTCTTT
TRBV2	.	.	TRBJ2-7	CAGRTLRGEQYF	TGTGCCGGCAGGACCCTCCGTGGGGAGCAGTACTTC
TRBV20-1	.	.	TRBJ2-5	CSAMWEETQYF	TGCAGTGCTATGTGGGAAGAGACCCAGTACTTC
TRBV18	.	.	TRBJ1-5	CASSPTKSDGQPQHF	TGTGCCAGCTCACCGACCAAAAGCGATGGTCAGCCCCAGCATTTT
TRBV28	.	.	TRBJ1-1	CASSSIRRTDTEAFF	TGTGCCAGCAGTTCGATCCGGCGTACGGACACTGAAGCTTTCTTT
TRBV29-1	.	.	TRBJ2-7	CSVAPDASSYEQYF	TGCAGCGTTGCGCCGGACGCAAGCTCCTACGAGCAGTACTTC
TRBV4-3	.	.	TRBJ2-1	CASSQTSYNEQFF	TGCGCCAGCAGCCAAACAAGCTACAATGAGCAGTTCTTC
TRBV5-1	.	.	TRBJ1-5	CASSAGQPNQPQHF	TGCGCCAGCAGCGCAGGACAGCCAAATCAGCCCCAGCATTTT
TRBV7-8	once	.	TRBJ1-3	CASSPGPSGGNTIYF	TGTGCCAGCAGCCCTGGGCCCTCGGGGGGAAACACCATATATTTT
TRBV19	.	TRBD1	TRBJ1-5	CASKRDREGYSNQPQHF	TGTGCCAGTAAACGGGACAGGGAAGGATATAGCAATCAGCCCCAGCATTTT
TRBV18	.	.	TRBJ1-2	CASSPLNNGVAEAGYTF	TGTGCCAGCTCACCTCTGAATAACGGGGTGGCGGAGGCTGGCTACACCTTC
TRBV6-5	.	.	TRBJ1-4	CASSYSTGNPGEKLFF	TGTGCCAGCAGTTATTCCACAGGGAATCCGGGTGAAAAACTGTTTTTT
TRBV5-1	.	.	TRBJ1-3	CASTGGMAGVGNTIYF	TGCGCCAGCACTGGGGGAATGGCAGGGGTTGGAAACACCATATATTTT
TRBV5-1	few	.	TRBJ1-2	CASSQDTEGYTF	TGCGCCAGCAGCCAGGACACCGAGGGCTACACCTTC
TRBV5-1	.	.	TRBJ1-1	CASSRDNTEAFF	TGCGCCAGCAGCCGGGACAACACTGAAGCTTTCTTT
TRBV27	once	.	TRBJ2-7	CASSRGGFPGQGGEQYF	TGTGCCAGCAGTCGGGGGGGGTTCCCGGGACAGGGTGGCGAGCAGTACTTC
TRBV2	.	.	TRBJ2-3	CASSDQRTQYF	TGTGCCAGCAGTGATCAGCGTACGCAGTATTTT
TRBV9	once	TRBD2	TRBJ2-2	CASSVAGGASTGELFF	TGTGCCAGCAGCGTAGCCGGGGGGGCTAGTACCGGGGAGCTGTTTTTT
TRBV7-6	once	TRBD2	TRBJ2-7	CASSLAAHGGDTYEQYF	TGTGCCAGCAGCTTAGCGGCCCACGGGGGGGATACCTACGAGCAGTACTTC
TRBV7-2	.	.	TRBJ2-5	CASSRGRRQETQYF	TGTGCCAGCTCACGGGGGCGGCGGCAAGAGACCCAGTACTTC
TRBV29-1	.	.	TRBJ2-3	CSVVPPAGWADTQYF	TGCAGCGTTGTTCCCCCCGCGGGTTGGGCAGATACGCAGTATTTT
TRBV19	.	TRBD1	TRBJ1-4	CASSPPPGTGYEKLFF	TGTGCCAGTAGTCCCCCCCCCGGGACAGGGTATGAAAAACTGTTTTTT
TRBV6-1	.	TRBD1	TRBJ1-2	CASSEKGQGRGYTF	TGTGCCAGCAGTGAGAAGGGACAGGGAAGGGGCTACACCTTC
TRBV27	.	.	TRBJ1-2	CASSLKAGGGYTF	TGTGCCAGCAGTTTAAAGGCCGGTGGGGGCTACACCTTC
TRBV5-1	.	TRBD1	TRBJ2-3	CASSPDPDRAPDTQYF	TGCGCCAGCAGCCCTGATCCGGACAGGGCCCCAGATACGCAGTATTTT
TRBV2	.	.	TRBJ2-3	CASEGGAVDTQYF	TGTGCCTCCGAAGGAGGGGCCGTAGATACGCAGTATTTT
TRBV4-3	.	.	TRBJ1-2	CASSPDTNYGYTF	TGCGCCAGCAGCCCGGACACTAACTATGGCTACACCTTC
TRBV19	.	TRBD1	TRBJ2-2	CASWDRGTTGELFF	TGTGCCAGTTGGGACAGGGGTACCACCGGGGAGCTGTTTTTT
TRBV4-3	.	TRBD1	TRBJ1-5	CASSAQGGPRQPQHF	TGCGCCAGCAGCGCTCAGGGGGGCCCGAGACAGCCCCAGCATTTT
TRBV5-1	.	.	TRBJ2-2	CASRHITGRTGELFF	TGCGCCAGCAGACACATTACAGGGCGGACCGGGGAGCTGTTTTTT
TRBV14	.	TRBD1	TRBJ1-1	CASSQRRTGNTEAFF	TGTGCCAGCAGCCAAAGACGGACAGGGAACACTGAAGCTTTCTTT
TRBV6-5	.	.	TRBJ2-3	CASSARRQDTQYF	TGTGCCAGCAGCGCCAGAAGACAAGATACGCAGTATTTT
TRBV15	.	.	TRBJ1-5	CATSWGAGSNQPQHF	TGTGCCACCAGTTGGGGGGCGGGCAGCAATCAGCCCCAGCATTTT
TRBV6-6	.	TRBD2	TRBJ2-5	CASRGTGGGKEETQYF	TGTGCCAGCAGGGGGACCGGGGGGGGCAAAGAAGAGACCCAGTACTTC
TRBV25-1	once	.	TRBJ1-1	CASSEYQGAAGGAFF	TGTGCCAGCAGTGAATATCAGGGAGCTGCTGGAGGAGCTTTCTTT
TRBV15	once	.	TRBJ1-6	CATSRGDGDNSPLHF	TGTGCCACCAGCAGGGGGGACGGCGATAATTCACCCCTCCACTTT
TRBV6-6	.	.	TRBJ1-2	CAGRGLENYGYTF	TGTGCCGGCAGGGGTCTTGAAAACTATGGCTACACCTTC
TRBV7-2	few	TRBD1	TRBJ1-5	CASNRGIGYSNQPQHF	TGTGCCAGCAACAGGGGAATAGGGTATAGCAATCAGCCCCAGCATTTT
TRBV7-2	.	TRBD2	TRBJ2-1	CASSPSSGGSTEQFF	TGTGCCAGCAGCCCTTCTAGCGGGGGTAGTACTGAGCAGTTCTTC
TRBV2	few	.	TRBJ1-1	CVSGGMNTEAFF	TGTGTCTCGGGGGGTATGAACACTGAAGCTTTCTTT
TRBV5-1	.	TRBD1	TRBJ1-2	CASSSTGNGYTF	TGCGCCAGCAGCTCGACAGGGAATGGCTACACCTTC
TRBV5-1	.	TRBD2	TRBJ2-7	CATRPGLAPEYEQYF	TGCGCCACACGTCCGGGACTAGCCCCCGAGTACGAGCAGTACTTC
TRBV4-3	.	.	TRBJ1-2	CASSQDWEGDLGGYTF	TGCGCCAGCAGCCAAGATTGGGAGGGGGATCTAGGCGGCTACACCTTC
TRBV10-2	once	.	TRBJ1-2	CASSVYRDGADGYTF	TGCGCCAGCAGTGTTTACAGGGATGGGGCCGATGGCTACACCTTC
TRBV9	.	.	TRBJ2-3	CASSITLDIHTDTQYF	TGTGCCAGCAGCATAACGCTGGACATCCACACAGATACGCAGTATTTT
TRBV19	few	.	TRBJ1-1	CASSSGHLGGEAFF	TGTGCCAGTAGTTCCGGACACTTGGGTGGTGAAGCTTTCTTT
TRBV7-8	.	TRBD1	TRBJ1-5	CASSKTGSNSNQPQHF	TGTGCCAGCAGCAAGACAGGGAGTAATAGCAATCAGCCCCAGCATTTT
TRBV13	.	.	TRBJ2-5	CASRTRRASQQTQYF	TGTGCCAGCAGAACCAGGCGAGCTAGTCAGCAGACCCAGTACTTC